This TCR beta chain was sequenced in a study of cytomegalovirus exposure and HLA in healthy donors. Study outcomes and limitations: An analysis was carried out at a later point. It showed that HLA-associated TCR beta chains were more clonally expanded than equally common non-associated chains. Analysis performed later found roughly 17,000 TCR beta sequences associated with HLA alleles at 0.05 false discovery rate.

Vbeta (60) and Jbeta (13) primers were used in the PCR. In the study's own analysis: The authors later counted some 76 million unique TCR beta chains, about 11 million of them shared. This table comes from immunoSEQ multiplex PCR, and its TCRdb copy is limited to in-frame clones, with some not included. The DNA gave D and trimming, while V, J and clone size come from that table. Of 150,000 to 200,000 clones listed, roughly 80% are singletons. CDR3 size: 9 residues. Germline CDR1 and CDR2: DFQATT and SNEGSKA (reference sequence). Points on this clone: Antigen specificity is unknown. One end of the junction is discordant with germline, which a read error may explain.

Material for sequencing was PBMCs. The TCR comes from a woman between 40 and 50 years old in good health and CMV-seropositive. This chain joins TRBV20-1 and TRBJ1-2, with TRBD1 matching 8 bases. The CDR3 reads CSAIRGPQF. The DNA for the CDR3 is TGCAGTGCCATCAGGGGGCCTCAATTC.